This T cell receptor beta chain was obtained from a study of cytomegalovirus exposure and HLA in healthy donors. The CDR3 contains 14 residues. V gave up 0 bases and J gave up 6 bases, with 7 bases separating them. Per germline, CDR1 SGDLS and CDR2 YYNGEE. The PCR contained 60 Vbeta and 13 Jbeta primers. Generated by immunoSEQ multiplex PCR, the TCRdb table keeps only in-frame clones and is missing some. This repertoire shows some 160,000 clones, under 85% found once; its top ten account for 5% to 6.5%. As regards this clone: Other nucleotide sequences from this sample produce the same CDR3.

The source is a young woman in good health and CMV-seropositive. The chain couples TRBV9 to TRBJ1-6, with unresolved D. The sample taken for sequencing was PBMCs. The chain's CDR3 is CASSVAGSNSPLHF. As DNA, the CDR3 is TGTGCCAGCAGCGTAGCAGGCAGTAATTCACCCCTCCACTTT.